This is a list of T cell receptor beta chains from one sample in a study of blood T cell repertoires in COVID-19. The repertoire was sequenced with immunoSEQ multiplex PCR; TCRdb's copy has only in-frame clones and lacks some. The table records 150,000 or so clones, less than 85% of them present only once. Sequenced sample: peripheral blood. The receptors come from a human donor with acute or convalescent COVID-19. The donor label of this sample is uncertain. The CDR3 runs from the conserved cysteine through the conserved F or W. A D gene is named only where the DNA matches it firmly. Size is stated for part of the rows, as once, few or many counts, or as a class when the clone is expanded.

clone_size | j_call | v_call | d_call | cdr3_nt | cdr3_aa
many | TRBJ1-2 | TRBV6-9 | . | TGTGCCAGCACCTATGGTCCGGGGTATGGCTACACCTTC | CASTYGPGYGYTF
. | TRBJ2-7 | TRBV7-3 | . | TGTGCCAGCTATACTTTCGAGGGGGATCAAAAGGAGCAGTACTTC | CASYTFEGDQKEQYF
few | TRBJ2-1 | TRBV5-1 | . | TGCGCCAGCAGCCCCCGGGGGGCAGGTGAAGAGCAGTTCTTC | CASSPRGAGEEQFF
. | TRBJ1-6 | TRBV5-5 | . | TGTGCCAGCAGCTTTCTGGCTCTAGGACTCGTTCGATCACCCCTCCACTTT | CASSFLALGLVRSPLHF
. | TRBJ1-2 | TRBV4-1 | . | TGCGCCAGCAGCTACGGTTCTTATGGCTACACCTTC | CASSYGSYGYTF
. | TRBJ2-5 | TRBV28 | TRBD1 | TGTGCCAGCAGTTTAGGGGGACAGGGAAAAGAGACCCAGTACTTC | CASSLGGQGKETQYF
. | TRBJ2-4 | TRBV10-1 | . | TGCGCCAGCAGTGAGGGGGGGACCCTAGCCAAAAACATTCAGTACTTC | CASSEGGTLAKNIQYF
. | TRBJ1-1 | TRBV14 | . | TGTGCCAGCAGCCGGCCAGGCATGAACACTGAAGCTTTCTTT | CASSRPGMNTEAFF
. | TRBJ2-3 | TRBV6-4 | TRBD2 | TGTGCCAGCAGTGGCCTAGCGGGATCTAGCACAGATACGCAGTATTTT | CASSGLAGSSTDTQYF
. | TRBJ2-3 | TRBV5-4 | TRBD2 | TGTGCCAGCAGCTTGCCCCGCGGGGGAGGGGCAGATACGCAGTATTTT | CASSLPRGGGADTQYF
few | TRBJ1-1 | TRBV11-2 | . | TGTGCCAGCAGCTTAGGACGACGGAGGGAAGCTTTCTTT | CASSLGRRREAFF
. | TRBJ2-1 | TRBV28 | . | TGTGCCAGCAGTTTTGGAGGTGGAAATGAGCAGTTCTTC | CASSFGGGNEQFF
. | TRBJ2-1 | TRBV6-6 | TRBD2 | TGTGCCAGCAGTCCGATAATGCTAGCGGGAACTTACAATGAGCAGTTCTTC | CASSPIMLAGTYNEQFF
few | TRBJ1-1 | TRBV18 | . | TGTGCCAGCTCAACGAATAGGGGCGCGGACACTGAAGCTTTCTTT | CASSTNRGADTEAFF
. | TRBJ2-3 | TRBV5-4 | TRBD2 | TGTGCCAGCAGCTTCCCTAGCGGGGCCAACACAGATACGCAGTATTTT | CASSFPSGANTDTQYF
. | TRBJ1-6 | TRBV5-1 | . | TGCGCCAGCACCGGGAAGGAACCAGGTCGTAATTCACCCCTCCACTTT | CASTGKEPGRNSPLHF
. | TRBJ1-1 | TRBV30 | . | TGTGCCTGGACGTTTGTCACTGAAGCTTTCTTT | CAWTFVTEAFF
once | TRBJ2-7 | TRBV30 | . | TGTGCCTGGAGTGTAAGAAAACTGACCTACGAGCAGTACTTC | CAWSVRKLTYEQYF
many | TRBJ1-1 | TRBV6-6 | . | TGTGCCAGCAGTTACGGGGGGGGGTTGAACACTGAAGCTTTCTTT | CASSYGGGLNTEAFF
. | TRBJ2-2 | TRBV7-2 | . | TGTGCCAGCAGCCCTAACAGGGCGGGCACCGGGGAGCTGTTTTTT | CASSPNRAGTGELFF
. | TRBJ2-7 | TRBV5-1 | . | TGCGCCAGCAGCTCGTCAGAGGGAGTGCACTCCTACGAGCAGTACTTC | CASSSSEGVHSYEQYF
once | TRBJ1-1 | TRBV5-1 | . | TGCGCCAGCAGCCAGGGATGGAACACTGAAGCTTTCTTT | CASSQGWNTEAFF
. | TRBJ2-7 | TRBV5-4 | . | TGTGCCAGCAGCTTGGAACGGTTATACGAGCAGTACTTC | CASSLERLYEQYF
. | TRBJ2-3 | TRBV7-2 | . | TGTGCCAGCAGCTCACCCGACCGGTTGGACAGAGACACAGATACGCAGTATTTT | CASSSPDRLDRDTDTQYF
. | TRBJ1-2 | TRBV25-1 | TRBD1 | TGTGCCACCATGGGGGGGGGACAGGGGGCGGATCATGGTGGCTACACCTTC | CATMGGGQGADHGGYTF
. | TRBJ2-7 | TRBV15 | TRBD2 | TGTGCCACCAGCAGAGATAATAGAGGGACTACAAACTACGAGCAGTACTTC | CATSRDNRGTTNYEQYF
. | TRBJ1-2 | TRBV27 | . | TGTGCCAGCAGTTTGGGGATCGCGGGGGGCCTGTCGTACGGCTACACCTTC | CASSLGIAGGLSYGYTF
. | TRBJ2-1 | TRBV12-5 | TRBD2 | TGTGCTAGTGGTTTGGGGACTAGCTCCTACAATGAGCAGTTCTTC | CASGLGTSSYNEQFF
. | TRBJ1-4 | TRBV3-1/TRBV3-2 | . | TGTGCCAGCAGCCAAGAGCTGGGTCAGGGCAATGAAAAACTGTTTTTT | CASSQELGQGNEKLFF
few | TRBJ2-1 | TRBV7-8 | . | TGTGCCAGCAGCCCCCCCCGGAGCGGGCTCGGGAACAATGAGCAGTTCTTC | CASSPPRSGLGNNEQFF
. | TRBJ1-5 | TRBV9 | TRBD1 | TGTGCCAGCAGCGTAGGACAGGGGAATCAGCCCCAGCATTTT | CASSVGQGNQPQHF
. | TRBJ1-2 | TRBV30 | TRBD1 | TGTGCCTGGAATCAGGGGGCGAATATAAACTATGGCTACACCTTC | CAWNQGANINYGYTF
. | TRBJ1-1 | TRBV15 | . | TGTGCCACCAGCAGGAACAGGGAGATGAACACTGAAGCTTTCTTT | CATSRNREMNTEAFF
. | TRBJ1-6 | TRBV9 | TRBD1 | TGTGCCAGCAGCGGAGGACAGGGATATAATTCACCCCTCCACTTT | CASSGGQGYNSPLHF
. | TRBJ1-1 | TRBV3-1/TRBV3-2 | . | TGTGCCAGCAGCCCCTCAGGGGTGGGCGGCACTGAAGCTTTCTTT | CASSPSGVGGTEAFF
. | TRBJ1-1 | TRBV10-1 | . | TGCGCCAGCAGTGAGTCGAAGAACGGTGGCACTGAAGCTTTCTTT | CASSESKNGGTEAFF
. | TRBJ1-2 | TRBV12-5 | . | TGTGCTAGCTCCCCCGGGGGGGGCAATGGCTACACCTTC | CASSPGGGNGYTF
. | TRBJ1-5 | TRBV13 | TRBD1 | TGTGCCAGCAGCCCCGGGACAGGGTTTGGTCAGCCCCAGCATTTT | CASSPGTGFGQPQHF
. | TRBJ2-7 | TRBV5-6 | TRBD1 | TGTGCCAGCAGCTTGTACAGGGGGTCTTACGAGCAGTACTTC | CASSLYRGSYEQYF
. | TRBJ1-1 | TRBV9 | . | TGTGCCAGCAGCGTCCAGGGTGGGACTGAAGCTTTCTTT | CASSVQGGTEAFF
few | TRBJ1-5 | TRBV28 | . | TGTGCCAGCCAGGGCAACGGCAATCAGCCCCAGCATTTT | CASQGNGNQPQHF
. | TRBJ1-2 | TRBV7-2 | . | TGTGCCAGCAGCTTAAGTAGGTCGGGGGTAGATGGCTACACCTTC | CASSLSRSGVDGYTF
. | TRBJ1-5 | TRBV15 | . | TGTGCCACCAGCGACGGGGGTAGCAATCAGCCCCAGCATTTT | CATSDGGSNQPQHF